The rows below give T cell receptor beta chains drawn from one sample of a study of PD-L1 blockade in urothelial cancer. Data came from immunoSEQ multiplex PCR; TCRdb stores just in-frame clones and leaves some out. The sample yields fewer than 50,000 clones, approximately 90% seen once. The starting material was PBMCs, obtained around atezolizumab (anti-PD-L1) treatment. These TCRs come from a man aged 60 to 75 with urothelial cancer. The CDR3 runs from the conserved cysteine through the conserved F or W. The order of the fields is V gene, D gene, J gene, clone size, CDR3 DNA, CDR3 protein. The D gene is left open where the match is weak. Part of the rows lack a size; the others show once, few, many or a class for expanded clones.

v_call: TRBV6-1; d_call: .; j_call: TRBJ1-3; clone_size: .; cdr3_nt: TGTGCCAGTAGGAAGGAGGGTGGAAACACCATATATTTT; cdr3_aa: CASRKEGGNTIYF
v_call: TRBV19; d_call: .; j_call: TRBJ2-6; clone_size: .; cdr3_nt: TGTGCCAGTATAGCGAGGGCTGGGGCCAACGTCCTGACTTTC; cdr3_aa: CASIARAGANVLTF
v_call: TRBV9; d_call: TRBD2; j_call: TRBJ2-2; clone_size: .; cdr3_nt: TGTGCCAGCAGAGGACTAGCGGGGGGCCCCGGGGAGCTGTTTTTT; cdr3_aa: CASRGLAGGPGELFF
v_call: TRBV5-1; d_call: .; j_call: TRBJ2-7; clone_size: .; cdr3_nt: TGCGCCAGCAGCTGGCAGGGATTTTCCTACGAGCAGTACTTC; cdr3_aa: CASSWQGFSYEQYF
v_call: TRBV7-2; d_call: .; j_call: TRBJ2-5; clone_size: .; cdr3_nt: TGTGCCAGCAGCTTTGAGGGATGGCCCCAAGGGGAGACCCAGTACTTC; cdr3_aa: CASSFEGWPQGETQYF
v_call: TRBV14; d_call: TRBD1; j_call: TRBJ1-2; clone_size: .; cdr3_nt: TGTGCCAGCAGCCTAATGGACAGGCCCAACTATGGCTACACCTTC; cdr3_aa: CASSLMDRPNYGYTF
v_call: TRBV5-1; d_call: TRBD1; j_call: TRBJ2-1; clone_size: .; cdr3_nt: TGCGCCAGCAGCCTCGGGACAGCCACCTACAATGAGCAGTTCTTC; cdr3_aa: CASSLGTATYNEQFF
v_call: TRBV27; d_call: TRBD1; j_call: TRBJ1-5; clone_size: .; cdr3_nt: TGTGCCAGCACGACAGGGACCAATCAGCCCCAGCATTTT; cdr3_aa: CASTTGTNQPQHF
v_call: TRBV7-2; d_call: TRBD1; j_call: TRBJ2-2; clone_size: .; cdr3_nt: TGTGCCAGCAGCTTAGGAAGGGACAGCGACCTGACGAACACCGGGGAGCTGTTTTTT; cdr3_aa: CASSLGRDSDLTNTGELFF
v_call: TRBV19; d_call: TRBD2; j_call: TRBJ2-1; clone_size: .; cdr3_nt: TGTGCCAGTAGTAGAGGGACTAGCGGGGGTCGTGGCAATGAGCAGTTCTTC; cdr3_aa: CASSRGTSGGRGNEQFF
v_call: TRBV19; d_call: TRBD2; j_call: TRBJ2-2; clone_size: few; cdr3_nt: TGTGCCAGTATCCATTGGGGAGGGACGAACACCGGGGAGCTGTTTTTT; cdr3_aa: CASIHWGGTNTGELFF
v_call: TRBV10-2; d_call: .; j_call: TRBJ2-7; clone_size: .; cdr3_nt: TGCGCCAGCAGTGACGGGGGGCGCAAGGTCGGGGGGCAGTACTTC; cdr3_aa: CASSDGGRKVGGQYF
v_call: TRBV19; d_call: .; j_call: TRBJ2-5; clone_size: .; cdr3_nt: TGTGCCAGTAGTCTCTCGGACTGGGTCGAGACCCAGTACTTC; cdr3_aa: CASSLSDWVETQYF
v_call: TRBV2; d_call: .; j_call: TRBJ1-2; clone_size: .; cdr3_nt: TGTGCCAGCAGAGCGGGGGCGGGAAACTATGGCTACACCTTC; cdr3_aa: CASRAGAGNYGYTF
v_call: TRBV6-5; d_call: TRBD2; j_call: TRBJ2-5; clone_size: .; cdr3_nt: TGTGCCAGCAGTTACGCTAGCGGGGGGAGGGAGACCCAGTACTTC; cdr3_aa: CASSYASGGRETQYF
v_call: TRBV19; d_call: .; j_call: TRBJ2-1; clone_size: .; cdr3_nt: TGTGCCAGTAGTTTCGTCCAGTACAATGAGCAGTTCTTC; cdr3_aa: CASSFVQYNEQFF
v_call: TRBV7-3; d_call: .; j_call: TRBJ1-1; clone_size: .; cdr3_nt: TGTGCCAGCAGTTTTATTGGGGGCATCGGGAACACTGAAGCTTTCTTT; cdr3_aa: CASSFIGGIGNTEAFF
v_call: TRBV30; d_call: .; j_call: TRBJ2-2; clone_size: .; cdr3_nt: TGTGCCTGGAGTGTATTCGAGGCAGGGATTAGCACCGGGGAGCTGTTTTTT; cdr3_aa: CAWSVFEAGISTGELFF
v_call: TRBV14; d_call: .; j_call: TRBJ2-1; clone_size: .; cdr3_nt: TGTGCCAGCAGCCAAGACAGGTCCTTTAACACCTACAATGAGCAGTTCTTC; cdr3_aa: CASSQDRSFNTYNEQFF
v_call: TRBV7-9; d_call: .; j_call: TRBJ2-7; clone_size: once; cdr3_nt: TGTGCCAGCAGTTACAGGGTAGACGAGCAGTACTTC; cdr3_aa: CASSYRVDEQYF
v_call: TRBV5-8; d_call: TRBD1; j_call: TRBJ2-2; clone_size: .; cdr3_nt: TGTGCCAGCAGAACAGGGGGTAGCGGCACCGGGGAGCTGTTTTTT; cdr3_aa: CASRTGGSGTGELFF
v_call: TRBV5-4; d_call: .; j_call: TRBJ1-2; clone_size: .; cdr3_nt: TGTGCCAGCAGATTCCGGGACACATTAAACTATGGCTACACCTTC; cdr3_aa: CASRFRDTLNYGYTF
v_call: TRBV7-9; d_call: .; j_call: TRBJ1-4; clone_size: .; cdr3_nt: TGTGCCAGCAGCTTAGTTACAGGAATCGATGAAAAACTGTTTTTT; cdr3_aa: CASSLVTGIDEKLFF
v_call: TRBV11-3; d_call: .; j_call: TRBJ2-7; clone_size: .; cdr3_nt: TGTGCCAGCAGCGACCAGGCCTTTAGCTCCTACGAGCAGTACTTC; cdr3_aa: CASSDQAFSSYEQYF
v_call: TRBV2; d_call: TRBD2; j_call: TRBJ2-2; clone_size: .; cdr3_nt: TGTGCCAGCAACCCTAGGACTAGCTTGTCCGGGGAGCTGTTTTTT; cdr3_aa: CASNPRTSLSGELFF
v_call: TRBV6-4; d_call: .; j_call: TRBJ2-1; clone_size: .; cdr3_nt: TGTGCCAGCAGTGTTTACAGGGCCAATGAGCAGTTCTTC; cdr3_aa: CASSVYRANEQFF
v_call: TRBV2; d_call: TRBD1; j_call: TRBJ2-5; clone_size: .; cdr3_nt: TGTGCCAGCAGTGGGGGGACAGGGGTAGAGACCCAGTACTTC; cdr3_aa: CASSGGTGVETQYF
v_call: TRBV7-9; d_call: .; j_call: TRBJ2-5; clone_size: .; cdr3_nt: TGTGCCAGCAGCTCCGGTGTTCAAGAGACCCAGTACTTC; cdr3_aa: CASSSGVQETQYF
v_call: TRBV11-1; d_call: TRBD2; j_call: TRBJ2-5; clone_size: .; cdr3_nt: TGTGCCACCTCAAGTACTAGCGGGCCACAAGAGACCCAGTACTTC; cdr3_aa: CATSSTSGPQETQYF
v_call: TRBV2; d_call: TRBD1; j_call: TRBJ2-5; clone_size: once; cdr3_nt: TGTGCCATCCTCTTGAAGGGGGCCTGGGAGACCCAGTACTTC; cdr3_aa: CAILLKGAWETQYF
v_call: TRBV9; d_call: TRBD2; j_call: TRBJ2-1; clone_size: .; cdr3_nt: TGTGCCAGCAGCGTAGATCTAGCGGGGGGGCGGAGGCAGTTCTTC; cdr3_aa: CASSVDLAGGRRQFF
v_call: TRBV23-1; d_call: .; j_call: TRBJ1-1; clone_size: once; cdr3_nt: TGCGCCAGCAGTCAAGGTCGGGTGAACACTGAAGCTTTCTTT; cdr3_aa: CASSQGRVNTEAFF
v_call: TRBV7-9; d_call: .; j_call: TRBJ1-3; clone_size: .; cdr3_nt: TGTGCCAGCAGCTTTAAGATTGGTCCCCGCAGCTCTGGAAACACCATATATTTT; cdr3_aa: CASSFKIGPRSSGNTIYF
v_call: TRBV25-1; d_call: .; j_call: TRBJ1-3; clone_size: .; cdr3_nt: TGTGCCAGCAGATTTGGAGAATCTGGAAACACCATATATTTT; cdr3_aa: CASRFGESGNTIYF
v_call: TRBV2; d_call: TRBD2; j_call: TRBJ2-2; clone_size: .; cdr3_nt: TGTGCCAGCAGGGATGGGACTAGCGGGAGTTTCGGGGAGCTGTTTTTT; cdr3_aa: CASRDGTSGSFGELFF
v_call: TRBV5-4; d_call: TRBD2; j_call: TRBJ2-1; clone_size: .; cdr3_nt: TGTGCCAGCAGCCGTCCCGGGACTAGCGGGGACGGGAAGAACAATGAGCAGTTCTTC; cdr3_aa: CASSRPGTSGDGKNNEQFF
v_call: TRBV30; d_call: .; j_call: TRBJ1-1; clone_size: .; cdr3_nt: TGTGCCTGGACCCAGGGCCTTAACACTGAAGCTTTCTTT; cdr3_aa: CAWTQGLNTEAFF
v_call: TRBV5-6; d_call: .; j_call: TRBJ2-7; clone_size: .; cdr3_nt: TGTGCCAGCAGCCCTCCACAGGGATATCGCTACGAGCAGTACTTC; cdr3_aa: CASSPPQGYRYEQYF
v_call: TRBV6-6; d_call: .; j_call: TRBJ1-1; clone_size: .; cdr3_nt: TGTGCCAGCACCTCTGAAGCTTTCTTT; cdr3_aa: CASTSEAFF
v_call: TRBV4-2; d_call: .; j_call: TRBJ2-2; clone_size: .; cdr3_nt: TGTGCCAGCAGCCCCTCGATACGCGCCGGGGAGCTGTTTTTT; cdr3_aa: CASSPSIRAGELFF
v_call: TRBV5-1; d_call: .; j_call: TRBJ2-7; clone_size: .; cdr3_nt: TGCGCCAGCAGCTCCCTGGGTATAGCGTACGAGCAGTACTTC; cdr3_aa: CASSSLGIAYEQYF
v_call: TRBV5-1; d_call: .; j_call: TRBJ2-5; clone_size: .; cdr3_nt: TGCGCCAGCAGCTTGGTTGGAGGGAGCGAGACCCAGTACTTC; cdr3_aa: CASSLVGGSETQYF
v_call: TRBV29-1; d_call: TRBD1; j_call: TRBJ2-1; clone_size: few; cdr3_nt: TGCAGCGTGCCTTCCAGGGGGCGCCGCTCCTACAATGAGCAGTTCTTC; cdr3_aa: CSVPSRGRRSYNEQFF
v_call: TRBV4-1; d_call: .; j_call: TRBJ2-5; clone_size: .; cdr3_nt: TGCGCCAGCAGCCACCCTGACTTCCAAGAGACCCAGTACTTC; cdr3_aa: CASSHPDFQETQYF
v_call: TRBV6-5; d_call: TRBD1; j_call: TRBJ1-1; clone_size: .; cdr3_nt: TGTGCCAGCAGACTGGACAGGGTGAACACTGAAGCTTTCTTT; cdr3_aa: CASRLDRVNTEAFF
v_call: TRBV6-5; d_call: .; j_call: TRBJ1-1; clone_size: .; cdr3_nt: TGTGCCAGCAGTTACGAGACAGGCCTCATGAACACTGAAGCTTTCTTT; cdr3_aa: CASSYETGLMNTEAFF
v_call: TRBV5-1; d_call: .; j_call: TRBJ2-6; clone_size: .; cdr3_nt: TGCGCCAGCAGCTTAACAGGGTTCCGACCCTCTGGGGCCAACGTCCTGACTTTC; cdr3_aa: CASSLTGFRPSGANVLTF
v_call: TRBV6-1; d_call: .; j_call: TRBJ2-7; clone_size: once; cdr3_nt: TGTGCCAGCAGGAGCGCTTACGAGCAGTACTTC; cdr3_aa: CASRSAYEQYF
v_call: TRBV19; d_call: TRBD1; j_call: TRBJ2-6; clone_size: .; cdr3_nt: TGTGCCAGTAGTGTGGGACAGGGCGGGGGATCTGGGGCCAACGTCCTGACTTTC; cdr3_aa: CASSVGQGGGSGANVLTF
v_call: TRBV2; d_call: TRBD2; j_call: TRBJ2-3; clone_size: once; cdr3_nt: TGTGCCAGCAGTGGACTAGCGTCGGGCACAGATACGCAGTATTTT; cdr3_aa: CASSGLASGTDTQYF
v_call: TRBV27; d_call: .; j_call: TRBJ1-4; clone_size: .; cdr3_nt: TGTGCCAGCAGTTTCGGCGGAAAACTGTTTTTT; cdr3_aa: CASSFGGKLFF